Listed below are T cell receptor beta chains from one sample, sequenced in a study of technical replicates of blood from several donors. The assay was immunoSEQ multiplex PCR, and TCRdb's table has in-frame clones only and misses some. In the table there are roughly 70,000 clones, 90% to 95% of which are singletons. Sequencing was performed on PBMCs. These receptors were obtained from a human donor in good health. Some clones in this sample may be carry-over from other donors' samples. Both conserved end residues are part of each CDR3. D genes are given only for firm matches. Some rows have no size entry. The others give once, few or many, or a class for an expanded clone.

few	TRBV19	TRBJ1-2	TRBD1	CASSMGQVNYGYTF	TGTGCCAGTAGTATGGGACAGGTTAACTATGGCTACACCTTC
-	TRBV27	TRBJ2-3	TRBD1	CASSLLGQGRTDTQYF	TGTGCCAGCAGTTTATTGGGACAGGGAAGGACAGATACGCAGTATTTT
-	TRBV7-2	TRBJ2-5	-	CASSLEGWGRQETQYF	TGTGCCAGCAGCTTAGAAGGTTGGGGGCGGCAAGAGACCCAGTACTTC
-	TRBV5-8	TRBJ2-5	TRBD1	CASSLWGQGPFQTQYF	TGTGCCAGCAGCTTGTGGGGACAGGGTCCGTTCCAGACCCAGTACTTC
-	TRBV4-3	TRBJ2-7	TRBD1	CASSLGQGAYEQYF	TGCGCCAGCAGCCTAGGACAGGGGGCCTACGAGCAGTACTTC
-	TRBV4-3	TRBJ2-5	-	CASSPDSRFGETQYF	TGCGCCAGCAGCCCTGATTCGCGGTTCGGGGAGACCCAGTACTTC
-	TRBV4-1	TRBJ2-1	-	CASSRTQNNEQFF	TGCGCCAGCAGTCGCACTCAAAACAATGAGCAGTTCTTC
-	TRBV27	TRBJ1-6	-	CASRTLTSVNSPLHF	TGTGCCAGCAGGACCCTGACATCCGTTAATTCACCCCTCCACTTT
-	TRBV5-5	TRBJ1-4	TRBD1	CASSLQGDNEKLFF	TGTGCCAGCAGCTTACAGGGGGATAATGAAAAACTGTTTTTT
-	TRBV7-8	TRBJ2-3	TRBD2	CASSFSATSRTDTQYF	TGTGCCAGCAGCTTCTCCGCGACTAGCAGAACAGATACGCAGTATTTT
-	TRBV7-6	TRBJ2-3	-	CASSEQYTQYF	TGTGCCAGCAGCGAACAGTATACGCAGTATTTT
-	TRBV9	TRBJ2-2	TRBD2	CASSATTSGRPLDTGELFF	TGTGCCAGCAGCGCGACGACTAGCGGGAGGCCCCTCGACACCGGGGAGCTGTTTTTT
once	TRBV7-2	TRBJ2-4	-	CATPRVLAKNIQYF	TGTGCCACCCCCCGCGTCCTAGCCAAAAACATTCAGTACTTC
-	TRBV19	TRBJ1-5	TRBD1	CASSEGQAQPQHF	TGTGCCAGTAGTGAAGGACAGGCCCAGCCCCAGCATTTT
-	TRBV5-4	TRBJ2-2	TRBD1	CASRLDRGRTGELFF	TGTGCCAGCAGATTAGACAGGGGGCGGACCGGGGAGCTGTTTTTT
-	TRBV6-1	TRBJ2-7	-	CASRLTVSYEQYF	TGTGCCAGCAGATTGACAGTCTCCTACGAGCAGTACTTC